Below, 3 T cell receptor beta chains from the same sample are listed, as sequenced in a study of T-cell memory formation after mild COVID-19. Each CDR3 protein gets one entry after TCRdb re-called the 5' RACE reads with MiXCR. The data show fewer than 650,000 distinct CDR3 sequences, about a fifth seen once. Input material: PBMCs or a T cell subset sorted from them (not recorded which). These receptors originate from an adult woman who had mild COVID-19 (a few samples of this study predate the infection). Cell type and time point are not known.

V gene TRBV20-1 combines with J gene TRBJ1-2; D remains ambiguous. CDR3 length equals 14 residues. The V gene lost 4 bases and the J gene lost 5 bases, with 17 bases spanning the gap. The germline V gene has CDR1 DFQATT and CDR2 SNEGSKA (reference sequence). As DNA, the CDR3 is TGCAGTGCTACCGCAGACGCACTTGTTTATGGCTACACCTTC. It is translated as CSATADALVYGYTF.

CDR3 nucleotides: TGTGCCAGCAATCACAGACAGGGGGCTTCCTACGAGCAGTACTTC. Protein: CASNHRQGASYEQYF. The gene calls are TRBV6-2 or TRBV6-3 and TRBJ2-7; 10 bases map to TRBD1. Germline V gene data show CDR1 as MNHEY and CDR2 as SVGEGT. Trimming took 7 bases from V and 1 from J; bases not matched to a gene: 7. The CDR3 is made up of 15 amino acids.

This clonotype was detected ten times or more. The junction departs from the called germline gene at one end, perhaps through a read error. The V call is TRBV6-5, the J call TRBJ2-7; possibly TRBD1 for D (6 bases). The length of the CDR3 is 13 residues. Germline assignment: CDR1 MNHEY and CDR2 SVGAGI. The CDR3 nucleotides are TGCGCCAGCAGCCCCGGACAGCCTTACGAGCAGTACTTC. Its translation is CASSPGQPYEQYF.